Shown below are 4 T cell receptor beta chains from a single sample sequenced in a study of shared clonotypes between healthy human individuals. TCRdb's table, derived via immunoSEQ multiplex PCR, lists solely in-frame clones and lacks some. The sample lists some 2,100,000 clones, around 95% occurring once. The sample comprised naive CD4+ T cells sorted from blood. The sample's subset: CD45RA+ positively selected. The receptors originated from a man between 18 and 35 years old in good health.

DNA of the CDR3: TGTGCCTGGAGTAACACCTCGGTAGCCAGATCCTCCTACGAGCAGTACTTC. It is translated as CAWSNTSVARSSYEQYF. The chain recombines TRBV30 with TRBJ2-7; D gene ambiguous. Looked up from germline, CDR1 is GTSNPN and CDR2 is SVGIG (reference sequence). The germline V and J ends were trimmed by 2 bases and 0 bases, with 20 bases remaining between them. CDR3 length: 17 residues.

The chain has TRBV4-3 and TRBJ1-4, with 9 nucleotides matching TRBD1. Per the germline V gene, CDR1 is LGHNA and CDR2 is YSLEER. The CDR3 totals 16 residues. V dropped 0 bases and J dropped 6; count of bases not matched to a gene: 5. The CDR3 spells CASSQDPGTGYEKLFF. The CDR3 DNA reads TGCGCCAGCAGCCAAGACCCCGGGACAGGGTATGAAAAACTGTTTTTT.

The rearrangement joins TRBV4-1 to TRBJ2-2; 11 bases fit TRBD2. Germline V gene lookup returns CDR1 MGHRA and CDR2 YSYEKL. Losses at the gene ends were 4 bases for V and 2 bases for J; bases not matched to a gene: 6. This CDR3 region has 17 residues. The CDR3 loop is CASSPRLAGINTGELFF. The CDR3 DNA follows: TGCGCCAGCAGCCCGAGACTAGCGGGGATTAACACCGGGGAGCTGTTTTTT.

This clone was observed a single time. V usage is TRBV6-6 and J usage is TRBJ2-7, with 11 positions matching TRBD2. V lost 4 bases to trimming and J lost 1 base; unmatched junction nucleotides: 3. Germline V gene sequence: CDR1 MNHNY, CDR2 SVGAGI (reference sequence). The CDR3 runs 15 residues. The CDR3: CASSSVAGGSYEQYF. CDR3 DNA sequence: TGTGCCAGCAGTTCAGTAGCGGGAGGGTCCTACGAGCAGTACTTC.